The present T cell receptor (beta chain) was sequenced within a study of blood T cell repertoires in COVID-19 (dated by TCRdb to about 2020). About the full investigation: Samples covering the acute and convalescent phases of COVID-19 were provided by collaborators in the United States, Italy and Spain. Subjects who had been exposed to COVID-19, were actively infected with it, or had recovered from it provided the deeply sampled blood TCRbeta repertoires that made up the dataset. The repertoires were made available in a free public database intended to serve as a resource for research on the immune response to SARS-CoV-2. The material from the prospective study consisted of cDNA or gDNA derived from T cells, B-cell-depleted T cells, or PBMCs. A de-identified subject ID, COVID-19 status, age in years and sex were almost always included in the sample metadata. Where available, HLA class I and class II types were taken from metadata supplied by the sample provider and were not determined by assay-based typing. Samples came from the ongoing ImmuneRACE study (first 160 participants) plus 1,254 subjects from 6 global collaborators.

General findings and caveats noted by the study authors: The amount of clinical and demographic metadata varied by source and participant and was provided uncurated.

Participants in the prospective study were aged about 18 to 100 years, lived in under 30 United States geographic areas, and enrolled through a virtual design. In the prospective study, cohorts were assigned on the basis of participant-reported clinical history obtained from a screening survey and a study questionnaire. ImmuneRACE Cohort 3 recovered participants were defined by two consecutive negative NP/OP PCR tests, healthcare professional clearance, or symptom resolution. In the prospective study, whole blood, serum and a nasopharyngeal or oropharyngeal swab were collected from each participant by mobile phlebotomists. Over a roughly 2-month period, participants in the prospective study had the option of providing additional blood draws and questionnaires. Before DNA extraction, prospective study blood samples were shipped either frozen or at room temperature. Comment on this clone: Its antigen is still unknown. One base away there is no much larger clone; base qualities are not given.

TCRbeta CDR3 regions were amplified from genomic DNA using the immunoSEQ Assay, a bias-controlled multiplex PCR. From the authors' description of their analysis: Nucleated cell counts per sample were estimated from amplification of reference gene primers within the assay. Sequence reads were collapsed and filtered to measure the absolute abundance of every unique TCRbeta CDR3 rearrangement. For each sample, productive Simpson clonality was calculated by taking the square root of Simpson's diversity index across productive rearrangements. This is the immuneACCESS table as TCRdb keeps it, with only in-frame sequences that have V and J called. A part of the clones is gone; compared with another copy, unresolved V genes explain less than half, and the rest is unexplained. Clone size and V and J calls were adopted from that table, with D and trimming inferred from the DNA. For this sample the table gives a few hundred thousand clones, of which roughly 90% were detected only once. The ten most abundant clones make up 15% to 20% of the sample.

The germline V gene gives CDR1 as SGHVS and CDR2 as FNYEAQ. Inclusive of the bounding cysteine and phenylalanine, the CDR3 is 16 residues long. Of the read, only the CDR3 DNA is kept; its 48 bases are in frame from base 1. V is cut by 5 bases and J by 0 bases, and the space between the germline ends is 17 bases. The sequence came from a woman in her twenties or thirties who had recovered from COVID-19. Here the chain combines TRBV7-6 and TRBJ2-7; the D gene is perhaps TRBD2, on 6 matching bases. Sequences were obtained from PBMCs or T cells enriched from blood (not recorded which). Read as DNA, the sequence is TGTGCCAGCAGCCGATCCGGGGGATACAGCTCCTACGAGCAGTACTTC. This is translated as CASSRSGGYSSYEQYF.